A single sample is the source of the 31 T cell receptor beta chains below, sequenced in a study of Ad26.COV2.S vaccination and SARS-CoV-2 variants. Sequencing used immunoSEQ multiplex PCR; TCRdb keeps in-frame clones, though not all of them. The sample carries around 380,000 clones, less than 90% recorded once. Described treatment: 15 to 20 received Ad26.COV2.S at low or high dose, single or two shots; five or six received placebo; per-sample allocation not given. Sampling happened 63 days after the first vaccine or placebo injection. Here the sequenced sample was peripheral blood, taken in a trial of Ad26.COV2.S vaccine versus placebo. These receptors originate from a person between 18 and 65 years old who received the Ad26.COV2.S COVID-19 vaccine or a placebo.

The chain employs TRBV6-5 and TRBJ1-6, with D uncertain. The germline gives CDR1 MNHEY, CDR2 SVGAGI. The CDR3 length is 14 residues. Trimming removed 6 bases at V and 9 bases at J, with 15 bases between. The CDR3 here is CASRRAALGSPLHF. The CDR3 DNA reads TGTGCCAGCAGGAGGGCGGCCTTGGGTTCACCCCTCCACTTT.

The gene calls are TRBV5-1 and TRBJ1-1; D perhaps matches TRBD1 (6 bases). Trimming took off 7 bases at V and 1 base at J, with 11 bases between the two ends. The CDR3 extends over 13 amino acids. Germline CDR1 is SGHRS and CDR2 is YFSETQ. The CDR3 region is CASCEGQNTEAFF. CDR3 bases: TGCGCCAGCTGCGAGGGACAGAACACTGAAGCTTTCTTT.

The chain links TRBV6-2 or TRBV6-3 to TRBJ1-5; TRBD1 matches at 7 bases. V gave up 3 bases and J gave up 3 bases; unmatched junction bases: 8. The germline V gene encodes CDR1 MNHEY and CDR2 SVGEGT. The length of the CDR3 is 16 residues. CDR3 residues: CASSYPTGVPNQPQHF. The CDR3 nucleotides read TGTGCCAGCAGTTATCCTACAGGGGTCCCCAATCAGCCCCAGCATTTT.

The rearrangement uses TRBV20-1 and TRBJ2-7; D is undetermined. The germline V and J ends were trimmed by 0 bases and 4 bases, with 4 bases remaining between them. CDR3 size: 11 residues. Germline CDR1 and CDR2: DFQATT and SNEGSKA (reference sequence). In DNA, the CDR3 is TGCAGTGCTAGAGATGGTTACGAGCAGTACTTC. This sequence encodes CSARDGYEQYF.

The gene calls are TRBV6-5 and TRBJ1-1, with 7 bases that match TRBD1. V lost 2 bases and J lost 4; bases outside the gene matches: 7. The CDR3 runs to 15 residues. Germline lookup yields CDR1 MNHEY and CDR2 SVGAGI. This CDR3 reads CASSYIRGLSTEAFF. CDR3 DNA sequence: TGTGCCAGCAGTTACATAAGGGGGCTCTCCACTGAAGCTTTCTTT.

The V gene is TRBV9, the J gene TRBJ2-7, with TRBD2 matching 8 bases. The CDR3 is 14 residues long. The trim removed 4 bases at V and 1 base at J, leaving 4 bases unmatched. The germline gives CDR1 SGDLS, CDR2 YYNGEE. The CDR3 DNA reads as TGTGCCAGCAGCCGGGGGGGACGGTCCTACGAGCAGTACTTC. It encodes CASSRGGRSYEQYF.

This chain uses TRBV29-1 with TRBJ2-3; weak D call: TRBD1 (5 bases). CDR1 is SQVTM and CDR2 is ANQGSEA in the germline V gene. CDR3 length equals 13 residues. The V end lost 4 bases, the J end lost 4 bases, and 12 bases lay between the germline ends. CDR3 protein: CSVGETGPDTQYF. The CDR3 coding sequence is TGCAGCGTTGGCGAAACAGGACCAGATACGCAGTATTTT.

This clone has just a few counts. The chain employs TRBV4-3 and TRBJ1-2; weak D call: TRBD1 (5 bases). V shed 0 bases and J shed 7 bases, with 12 bases lying between them. Germline CDR1 and CDR2: LGHNA and YSLEER. The CDR3 is 14 amino acids. CDR3 DNA sequence: TGCGCCAGCAGCCAAGAGACGACAAGGGGTGGCTACACCTTC. Amino acids: CASSQETTRGGYTF.

In its sample, this clone was seen a few times. This chain joins TRBV4-1 and TRBJ2-2, with a weak D call TRBD2 (6 bases). Germline V gene data show CDR1 as MGHRA and CDR2 as YSYEKL. V lost 3 bases and J lost 1, with 9 bases in between. CDR3 size: 15 residues. In DNA, the CDR3 is TGCGCCAGCAGCCAGAGGGACTTGAACACCGGGGAGCTGTTTTTT. The encoded protein is CASSQRDLNTGELFF.

The chain couples TRBV2 to TRBJ2-5, with D tentatively TRBD1 (6 bases). The CDR3 spans 14 residues. Trimming removed 5 bases from V and 2 bases from J, with 12 bases in between. Germline CDR1 SNHLY, CDR2 FYNNEI. The CDR3 spells CASSSWTDQETQYF. The CDR3 region has the DNA TGTGCCAGCAGTTCATGGACAGATCAAGAGACCCAGTACTTC. The full variable domain, in which reference TRBV2 and TRBJ2-5 provide the parts outside the CDR3, is EPEVTQTPSHQVTQMGQEVILRCVPISNHLYFYWYRQILGQKVEFLVSFYNNEISEKSEIFDDQFSVERPDGSNFTLKIRSTKLEDSAMYFCASSSWTDQETQYFGPGTRLLVL.

The chain employs TRBV7-8 and TRBJ2-5; TRBD1 matches at 12 bases. The ends lost 4 bases at V and 4 bases at J; junction bases unmatched: 7. CDR3 size: 16 residues. Germline assignment: CDR1 SGHVS and CDR2 FQNEAQ. This CDR3 reads CASSSGTGGLRETQYF. In nucleotides, the CDR3 is TGTGCCAGCAGCTCCGGGACAGGGGGCCTCCGAGAGACCCAGTACTTC. Variable domain in full (rest from reference TRBV7-8 and TRBJ2-5): GAGVSQSPRYKVAKRGQDVALRCDPISGHVSLFWYQQALGQGPEFLTYFQNEAQLDKSGLPSDRFFAERPEGSVSTLKIQRTQQEDSAVYLCASSSGTGGLRETQYFGPGTRLLVL.

J is TRBJ2-5 and V is TRBV15, with D possibly being TRBD1 (6 bases). CDR1 and CDR2 (germline): LNHNV, YYDKDF (reference sequence). The CDR3 extends over 13 amino acids. V was shortened by 5 bases and J by 3 bases, with 10 bases between the two germline ends. The CDR3 DNA follows: TGTGCCACCAGCTACGGACAGAAAGAGACCCAGTACTTC. Protein sequence: CATSYGQKETQYF.

This clone has a handful of counts. The chain carries TRBV2 and TRBJ2-2; TRBD1 matches at 8 bases. The V and J ends lost 8 bases and 3 bases, in that order; junction bases with no gene match: 11. The CDR3 covers 16 residues. CDR1 is SNHLY and CDR2 is FYNNEI in the germline V gene. CDR3 sequence (DNA): TGTGCCAGCGGGGGGAAGGGACAGGCATACACCGGGGAGCTGTTTTTT. Translation gives CASGGKGQAYTGELFF.

This clone turned up a few times. The V gene is TRBV4-3, the J gene TRBJ1-6, with 8 bases identical to TRBD1. The germline CDR1 and CDR2 sequences are LGHNA and YSLEER. This CDR3 comprises 15 residues. Unmatched junction bases numbered 2, after V lost 0 bases and J lost 7 bases. CDR3 coding DNA: TGCGCCAGCAGCCAAGAGGGGACAGGCAATTCACCCCTCCACTTT. Its protein product is CASSQEGTGNSPLHF.

The genes are TRBV12-3 or TRBV12-4 and TRBJ2-7, with 7 bases fitting TRBD1. V dropped 3 bases and J dropped 3; count of bases not matched to a gene: 2. The CDR3 is 13 amino acids. CDR3 bases: TGTGCCAGCAGTTTTGCAGGGGGCTACGAGCAGTACTTC. As protein: CASSFAGGYEQYF.

V is TRBV6-5 and J is TRBJ1-1; D unclear. This CDR3 region has 15 residues. Germline V lookup: CDR1 MNHEY, CDR2 SVGAGI. The ends were cut back, 0 bases at V and 2 bases at J, with 10 bases in the middle. The CDR3 reads CASSYSITDNTEAFF. The CDR3 DNA reads as TGTGCCAGCAGTTACTCAATTACAGATAACACTGAAGCTTTCTTT.

The chain recombines TRBV27 with TRBJ1-1; D might be TRBD1 (5 bases). Deletions cut 1 base from V and 7 bases from J, with 10 bases between. Germline loops: CDR1 MNHEY, CDR2 SMNVEV (reference sequence). This CDR3 comprises 13 residues. The CDR3 sequence is CASSLFGQGEAFF. As DNA, the CDR3 is TGTGCCAGCAGTTTATTCGGGCAGGGTGAAGCTTTCTTT.

In this sample, this clone turned up once. CDR3 protein: CASSQGETRHYNSPLHF. The CDR3, as DNA: TGTGCCAGCAGCCAAGGCGAGACAAGACATTATAATTCACCCCTCCACTTT. The rearrangement links TRBV3-1 (or the pseudogene TRBV3-2) to TRBJ1-6; D is unresolved. Germline V gene lookup returns CDR1 LGHDT and CDR2 YNNKEL (reference sequence). The V and J ends lost 1 base and 4 bases respectively, with 14 bases between them. This CDR3 comprises 17 residues.

The rearrangement joins TRBV5-8 to TRBJ2-5; D unresolved. The CDR3 spans 16 residues. Trimming removed 4 bases from V and 0 bases from J, with 16 bases in between. In germline, CDR1 is SGHTS, CDR2 YDEGEE. The DNA for the CDR3 is TGTGCCAGCAGCCTCACGAAGACTTGGTACCAAGAGACCCAGTACTTC. This gives the protein CASSLTKTWYQETQYF.

The V call is TRBV2, the J call TRBJ2-5; D is ambiguous. The CDR3 consists of 12 residues. V was trimmed by 5 bases and J by 4 bases, leaving 8 bases between them. Per germline, CDR1 SNHLY and CDR2 FYNNEI. The DNA of the CDR3 is TGTGCCAGCAGTCGACGGAGAGAGACCCAGTACTTC. Translating gives CASSRRRETQYF.

The V gene is TRBV25-1, the J gene TRBJ2-1; 9 nucleotides agree with TRBD2. This CDR3 has 15 residues. V was pared by 4 bases and J by 4 bases, with 5 bases of the junction left unmatched. Germline CDR1 reads MGHDK; CDR2 reads SYGVNS. The CDR3 here is CASSVKRGAYNEQFF. The CDR3 nucleotides are TGTGCCAGCAGTGTGAAGCGGGGGGCGTACAATGAGCAGTTCTTC.

This rearrangement joins TRBV4-1 to TRBJ1-2; D gene uncertain. Trimming pared 2 bases from V and 4 bases from J, leaving 11 bases between. Germline loops: CDR1 MGHRA, CDR2 YSYEKL. This CDR3 comprises 14 residues. As DNA, the CDR3 is TGCGCCAGCAGCCAACCCCCCTCTGGCTATGGCTACACCTTC. Amino acid sequence: CASSQPPSGYGYTF.

This clone occurred once. The CDR3 spells CASSGSKLFF. DNA for the CDR3: TGTGCCAGCAGCGGTAGTAAACTGTTTTTT. The rearrangement links TRBV5-5 to TRBJ1-4; D gene unclear. Trimming took off 4 bases at V and 11 bases at J, with 6 bases between the two ends. The CDR3 is 10 amino acids. Germline V lookup: CDR1 SGHKS, CDR2 YYEKEE (reference sequence).

Note on this clone: One end of the junction fails to match germline, which may point to a read error. This chain uses TRBV29-1 with TRBJ2-7; 9 nucleotides match TRBD1. In germline, CDR1 is SQVTM, CDR2 ANQGSEA. This CDR3 contains 14 residues. The CDR3 loop is CSVEDRGSLGEQYF. The CDR3 coding sequence is TGCAGCGTGGAAGACAGGGGGAGTCTTGGCGAGCAGTACTTC.

This rearrangement joins TRBV27 to TRBJ2-1; no firm D call. CDR3 length: 15 amino acids. Germline V lookup: CDR1 MNHEY, CDR2 SMNVEV (reference sequence). Between the trimmed V and J ends, which lost 7 bases and 6 bases, there was a span of 19 bases. The CDR3 region is CASTLNPDNINEQFF. CDR3 in DNA: TGTGCCAGCACCCTGAACCCCGATAATATCAATGAGCAGTTCTTC.

The gene calls are TRBV3-1 (or the pseudogene TRBV3-2) and TRBJ2-1; either TRBD1 or TRBD2 may supply D (6 bases each). Germline-derived CDR1 and CDR2 are LGHDT and YNNKEL (reference sequence). V gave up 3 bases and J gave up 9 bases, with 18 bases separating them. The CDR3 is 15 amino acids. The CDR3 coding sequence is TGTGCCAGCAGCCACCTCCGGGACAAGGGAGGTGAGCAGTTCTTC. This codes for CASSHLRDKGGEQFF.

This clone has only a few counts. This sample also contains other DNA sequences that code for the same CDR3. This chain links TRBV30 with TRBJ1-3, with D uncertain. The CDR3 has 11 amino acids. V lost 1 base and J lost 8, with 6 bases in between. CDR1 and CDR2 from the germline V gene are GTSNPN and SVGIG (reference sequence). The CDR3 reads CAWSARDTIYF. CDR3 sequence (DNA): TGTGCCTGGAGTGCAAGGGACACCATATATTTT.

The J gene is TRBJ1-5, the V gene TRBV6-6; tentatively, D is TRBD1 (5 bases). This CDR3 spans 14 amino acids. Germline assignment: CDR1 MNHNY and CDR2 SVGAGI (reference sequence). Between the trimmed V and J ends, which lost 4 bases and 0 bases, there was a span of 7 bases. The chain's CDR3 is CASSWDPSNQPQHF. The CDR3 nucleotides read TGTGCCAGCAGTTGGGACCCTAGCAATCAGCCCCAGCATTTT.

The chain recombines TRBV7-9 with TRBJ1-1; 7 nucleotides agree with TRBD1. CDR1 and CDR2 (germline): SEHNR, FQNEAQ (reference sequence). Trimming took 5 bases from V and 8 from J; bases not matched to a gene: 5. The CDR3 consists of 12 residues. CDR3 protein: CASSADRSEAFF. CDR3 sequence (DNA): TGTGCCAGCAGCGCGGACAGGTCCGAAGCTTTCTTT.

This rearrangement joins TRBV7-9 to TRBJ2-1; 8 nucleotides align to TRBD1. The CDR3 covers 15 residues. Trimming cost V 6 bases and J 4 bases; bases outside gene matches: 8. Germline CDR1 reads SEHNR; CDR2 reads FQNEAQ (reference sequence). The DNA for the CDR3 is TGTGCCAGCAGGGCAGGGGGCCAGAGATACAATGAGCAGTTCTTC. Residues: CASRAGGQRYNEQFF.

This rearrangement joins TRBV7-8 to TRBJ2-7; 8 nucleotides agree with TRBD1. The CDR3 sequence is 14 residues long. The ends lost 1 base at V and 2 bases at J; junction bases unmatched: 1. The germline V gene encodes CDR1 SGHVS and CDR2 FQNEAQ. The chain's CDR3 is CASSLVQGAYEQYF. The CDR3 DNA reads TGTGCCAGCAGCTTAGTACAGGGGGCCTACGAGCAGTACTTC. The whole variable domain, remainder taken from reference TRBV7-8 and TRBJ2-7, is GAGVSQSPRYKVAKRGQDVALRCDPISGHVSLFWYQQALGQGPEFLTYFQNEAQLDKSGLPSDRFFAERPEGSVSTLKIQRTQQEDSAVYLCASSLVQGAYEQYFGPGTRLTVT.